This T cell receptor (beta chain) was sequenced for a study of cytomegalovirus exposure and HLA in healthy donors. Study-wide background: Among several hundred genotyped donors, 80% to 90% fell in the Caucasian-associated ancestry cluster.

Comment on this clone: The antigen is unknown.

Overall study results and limits: In a later analysis, compared with equally common non-associated chains, HLA-associated beta chains were more expanded. At a 0.05 false discovery rate, a later analysis found about 17,000 TCR beta sequences to be associated with HLA alleles.

With 60 Vbeta and 13 Jbeta primers, the PCR was carried out. Clones were read by immunoSEQ multiplex PCR, and TCRdb kept only the in-frame ones, dropping some. In the table there are 300,000 or so clones, just under 85% of which are singletons. This clonotype originated in a woman in her 40s in good health and CMV-seropositive. What was sequenced was PBMCs.

CDR3 protein: CAIGAYNEQFF. The CDR3 bases are TGTGCCATCGGGGCCTACAATGAGCAGTTCTTC. The chain couples TRBV30 to TRBJ2-1; perhaps TRBD2 as D (5 bases). The CDR3 covers 11 residues. Trimming stripped 8 bases from V and 2 bases from J, with 7 bases between. The germline CDR1 and CDR2 sequences are GTSNPN and SVGIG (reference sequence).